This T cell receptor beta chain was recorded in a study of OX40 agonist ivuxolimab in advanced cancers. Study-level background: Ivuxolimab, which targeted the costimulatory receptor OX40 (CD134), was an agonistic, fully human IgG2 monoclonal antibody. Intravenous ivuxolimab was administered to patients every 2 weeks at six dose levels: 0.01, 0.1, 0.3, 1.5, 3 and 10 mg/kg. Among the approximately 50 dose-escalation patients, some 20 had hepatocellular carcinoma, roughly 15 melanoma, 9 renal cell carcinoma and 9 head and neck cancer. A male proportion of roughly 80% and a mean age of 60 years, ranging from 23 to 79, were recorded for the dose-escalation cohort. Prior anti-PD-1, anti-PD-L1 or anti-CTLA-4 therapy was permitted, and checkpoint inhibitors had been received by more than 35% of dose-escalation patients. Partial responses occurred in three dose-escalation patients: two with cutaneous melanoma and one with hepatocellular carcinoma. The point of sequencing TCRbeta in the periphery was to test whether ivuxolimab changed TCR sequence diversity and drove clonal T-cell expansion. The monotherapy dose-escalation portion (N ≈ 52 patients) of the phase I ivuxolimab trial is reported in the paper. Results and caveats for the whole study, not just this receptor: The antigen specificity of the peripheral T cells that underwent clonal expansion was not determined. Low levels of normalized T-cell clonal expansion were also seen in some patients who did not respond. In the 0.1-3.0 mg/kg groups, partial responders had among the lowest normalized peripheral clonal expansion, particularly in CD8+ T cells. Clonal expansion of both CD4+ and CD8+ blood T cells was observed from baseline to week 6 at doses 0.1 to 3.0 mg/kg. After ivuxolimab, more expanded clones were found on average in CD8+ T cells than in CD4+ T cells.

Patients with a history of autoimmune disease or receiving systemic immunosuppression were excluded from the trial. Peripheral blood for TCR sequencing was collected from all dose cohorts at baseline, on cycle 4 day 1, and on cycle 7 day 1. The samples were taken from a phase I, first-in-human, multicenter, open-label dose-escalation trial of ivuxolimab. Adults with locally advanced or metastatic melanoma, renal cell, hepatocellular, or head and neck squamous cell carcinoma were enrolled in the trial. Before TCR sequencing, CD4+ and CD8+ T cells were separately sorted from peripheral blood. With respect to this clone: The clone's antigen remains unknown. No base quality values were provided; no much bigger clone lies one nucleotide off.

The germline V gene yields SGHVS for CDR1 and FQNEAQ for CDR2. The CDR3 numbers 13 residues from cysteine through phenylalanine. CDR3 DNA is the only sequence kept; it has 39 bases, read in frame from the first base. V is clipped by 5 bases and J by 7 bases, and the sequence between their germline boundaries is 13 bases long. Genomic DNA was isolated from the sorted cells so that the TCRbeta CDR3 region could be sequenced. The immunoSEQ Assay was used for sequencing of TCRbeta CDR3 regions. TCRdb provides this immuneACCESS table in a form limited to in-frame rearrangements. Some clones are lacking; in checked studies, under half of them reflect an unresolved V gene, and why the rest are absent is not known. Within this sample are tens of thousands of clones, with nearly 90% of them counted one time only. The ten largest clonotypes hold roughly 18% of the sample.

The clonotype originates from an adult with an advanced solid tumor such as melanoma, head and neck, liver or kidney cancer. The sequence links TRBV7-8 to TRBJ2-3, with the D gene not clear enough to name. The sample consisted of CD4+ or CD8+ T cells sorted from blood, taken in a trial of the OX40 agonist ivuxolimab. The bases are TGTGCCAGCAGCCCAGATACCAGTTATACGCAGTATTTT. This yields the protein CASSPDTSYTQYF.